This is a list of T cell receptor beta chains from one sample in a study of beta chain features in type 1 diabetes. Method: immunoSEQ multiplex PCR; TCRdb's copy keeps in-frame clones and lacks some. Among fewer than 250,000 clones listed, 13% to 15% were seen once. The specimen was naive CD4+ T cells from blood. These receptors came from a woman aged 40-49 years in good health. CDR3s include the opening cysteine and the closing phenylalanine or tryptophan. The D gene is left open where the match is weak. Only some rows state a clone size, as once, few, many or a class for expanded clones.

CASSQEGTGRSTEAFF,TGCGCCAGCAGCCAAGAGGGGACAGGGCGGTCCACTGAAGCTTTCTTT,TRBV4-1,TRBD1,NA,TRBJ1-1
CASSLRTVGETQYF,TGTGCCAGCTCACTTCGGACAGTTGGTGAGACCCAGTACTTC,TRBV18,NA,NA,TRBJ2-5
CASSLVGQAQETQYF,TGTGCCAGCAGCTTAGTGGGACAGGCCCAAGAGACCCAGTACTTC,TRBV7-9,TRBD1,NA,TRBJ2-5
CASSVEVAGPLAEQYF,TGTGCCAGCAGCGTAGAGGTAGCGGGGCCGCTTGCCGAGCAGTACTTC,TRBV9,TRBD2,few,TRBJ2-7
CASARADTSNYGYTF,TGTGCCAGCGCCCGGGCGGACACCTCTAACTATGGCTACACCTTC,TRBV2,NA,NA,TRBJ1-2
CASGERGGQETQYF,TGTGCCAGCGGAGAGCGGGGGGGTCAAGAGACCCAGTACTTC,TRBV6-1,TRBD2,NA,TRBJ2-5
CASSHRPRTGHKETQYF,TGCGCCAGCAGTCACCGCCCTCGGACAGGGCACAAAGAGACCCAGTACTTC,TRBV23-1,TRBD1,NA,TRBJ2-5
CASTRQGEWNTEAFF,TGTGCCAGCACCAGACAGGGGGAGTGGAACACTGAAGCTTTCTTT,TRBV2,TRBD1,NA,TRBJ1-1
CASTQEGRGRYEQYF,TGTGCCAGCACCCAGGAGGGGCGGGGGAGATACGAGCAGTACTTC,TRBV7-2,TRBD2,NA,TRBJ2-7
CASSLVVAGQKRAF,TGCGCCAGCAGCTTGGTAGTCGCCGGACAGAAGAGGGCCTTC,TRBV5-1,NA,NA,TRBJ1-2
CASSLQGAYGYTF,TGTGCCAGCAGCTTACAGGGGGCTTATGGCTACACCTTC,TRBV7-2,TRBD1,NA,TRBJ1-2
CASSRSGFTGELFF,TGCGCCAGCAGCCGCTCGGGGTTCACCGGGGAGCTGTTTTTT,TRBV10-1,NA,NA,TRBJ2-2
CASRTGEAFF,TGTGCCAGCCGGACAGGGGAAGCTTTCTTT,TRBV10-3,TRBD1,few,TRBJ1-1
CASSLRTGRDEQYF,TGTGCCAGTAGTCTTCGGACAGGGAGAGACGAGCAGTACTTC,TRBV19,TRBD1,NA,TRBJ2-7